This TCR beta chain appears in the sequencing data of a study of cytomegalovirus exposure and HLA in healthy donors. The PCR was carried out with 60 Vbeta primers and 13 Jbeta primers. Clones were read by immunoSEQ multiplex PCR, and TCRdb kept only the in-frame ones, dropping some. The table includes 150,000 to 180,000 clones, approximately 80% detected once. This CDR3 comprises 15 residues. The germline CDR1 and CDR2 sequences are MDHEN and SYDVKM. Losses at the gene ends were 2 bases for V and 2 bases for J; bases not matched to a gene: 3. The study sampled nominally healthy donors, though unrecorded immune exposures were likely.

Sequenced: PBMCs. The clonotype originates from a man aged 25 to 40 in good health and CMV-seropositive. The rearrangement links TRBV28 to TRBJ2-1, with 7 bases aligning to TRBD2. The CDR3 is CASSLGLAAYNEQFF. Written as DNA, the CDR3 is TGTGCCAGCAGTTTAGGGCTAGCGGCCTACAATGAGCAGTTCTTC.